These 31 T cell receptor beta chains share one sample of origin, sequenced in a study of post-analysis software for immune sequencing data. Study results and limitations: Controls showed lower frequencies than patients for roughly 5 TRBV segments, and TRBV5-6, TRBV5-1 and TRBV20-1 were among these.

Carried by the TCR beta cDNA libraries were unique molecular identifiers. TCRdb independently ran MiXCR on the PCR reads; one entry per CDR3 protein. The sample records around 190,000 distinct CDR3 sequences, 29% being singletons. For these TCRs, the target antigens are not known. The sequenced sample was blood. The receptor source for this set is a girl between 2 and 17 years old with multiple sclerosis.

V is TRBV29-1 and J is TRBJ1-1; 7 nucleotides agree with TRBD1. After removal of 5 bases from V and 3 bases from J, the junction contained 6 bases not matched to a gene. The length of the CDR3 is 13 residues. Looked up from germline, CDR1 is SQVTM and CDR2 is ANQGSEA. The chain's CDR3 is CSVRGQVDTEAFF. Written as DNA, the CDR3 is TGCAGCGTTAGGGGGCAGGTTGACACTGAAGCTTTCTTT.

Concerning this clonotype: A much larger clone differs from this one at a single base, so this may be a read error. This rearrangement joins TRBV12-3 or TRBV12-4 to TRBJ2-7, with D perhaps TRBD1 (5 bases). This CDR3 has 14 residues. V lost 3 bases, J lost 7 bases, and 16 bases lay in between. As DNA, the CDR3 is TGTGCCAGCAGTTTTAGCAGGGCCTACTGGGAGCAGTACTTC. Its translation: CASSFSRAYWEQYF.

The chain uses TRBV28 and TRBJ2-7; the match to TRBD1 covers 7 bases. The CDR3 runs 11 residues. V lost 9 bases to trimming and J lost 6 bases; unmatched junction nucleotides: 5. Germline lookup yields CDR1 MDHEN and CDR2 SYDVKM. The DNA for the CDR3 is TGTGCCAGTTGGGACAGCCGCGAGCAGTACTTC. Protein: CASWDSREQYF.

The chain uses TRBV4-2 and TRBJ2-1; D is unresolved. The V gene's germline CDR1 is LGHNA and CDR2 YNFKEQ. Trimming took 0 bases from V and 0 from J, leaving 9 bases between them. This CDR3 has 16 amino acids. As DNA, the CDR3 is TGTGCCAGCAGCCAAGATCGGTGGAGCTCCTACAATGAGCAGTTCTTC. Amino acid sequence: CASSQDRWSSYNEQFF.

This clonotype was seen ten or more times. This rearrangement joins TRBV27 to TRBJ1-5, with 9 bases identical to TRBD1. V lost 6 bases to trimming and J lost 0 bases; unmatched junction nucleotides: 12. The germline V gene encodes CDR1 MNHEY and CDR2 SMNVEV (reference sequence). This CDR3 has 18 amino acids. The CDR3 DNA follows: TGTGCCAGCAGGCAATACGGACAGGGGCTCTATAGCAATCAGCCCCAGCATTTT. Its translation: CASRQYGQGLYSNQPQHF.

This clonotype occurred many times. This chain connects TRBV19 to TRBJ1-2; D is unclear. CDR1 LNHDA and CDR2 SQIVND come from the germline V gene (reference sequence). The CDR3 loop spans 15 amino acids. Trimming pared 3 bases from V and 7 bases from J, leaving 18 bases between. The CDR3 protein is CASSILTPSRSGYTF. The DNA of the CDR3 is TGTGCCAGTAGTATTCTCACACCCTCTAGGAGTGGCTACACCTTC.

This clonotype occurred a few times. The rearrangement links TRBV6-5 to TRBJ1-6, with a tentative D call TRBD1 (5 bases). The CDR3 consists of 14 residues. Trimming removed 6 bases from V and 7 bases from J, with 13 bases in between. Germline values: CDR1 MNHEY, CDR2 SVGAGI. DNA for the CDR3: TGTGCCAGCAGGACGGGGGTGGGGAATTCACCCCTCCACTTT. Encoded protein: CASRTGVGNSPLHF.

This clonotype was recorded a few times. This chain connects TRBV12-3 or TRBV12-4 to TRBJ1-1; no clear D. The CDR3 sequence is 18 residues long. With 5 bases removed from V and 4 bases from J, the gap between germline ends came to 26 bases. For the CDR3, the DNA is TGTGCCAGCAGTCCAAGAGTATTGGGGAACGCTGGGCTCACTGAAGCTTTCTTT. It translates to CASSPRVLGNAGLTEAFF.

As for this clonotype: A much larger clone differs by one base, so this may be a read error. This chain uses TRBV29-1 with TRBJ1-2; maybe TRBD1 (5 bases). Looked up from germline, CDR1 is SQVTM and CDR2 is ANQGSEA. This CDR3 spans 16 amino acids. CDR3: CSANTPRRGGRDGYIF. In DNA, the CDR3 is TGCAGCGCTAATACCCCGAGGAGGGGTGGAAGGGATGGCTACATCTTC.

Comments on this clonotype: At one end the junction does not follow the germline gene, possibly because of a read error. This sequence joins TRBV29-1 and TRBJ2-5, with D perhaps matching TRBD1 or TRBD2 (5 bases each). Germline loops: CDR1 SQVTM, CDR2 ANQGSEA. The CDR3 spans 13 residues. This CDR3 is CSVEESRDETQYF. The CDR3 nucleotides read TGCAGCGTGGAAGAGTCACGGGACGAGACCCAGTACTTC.

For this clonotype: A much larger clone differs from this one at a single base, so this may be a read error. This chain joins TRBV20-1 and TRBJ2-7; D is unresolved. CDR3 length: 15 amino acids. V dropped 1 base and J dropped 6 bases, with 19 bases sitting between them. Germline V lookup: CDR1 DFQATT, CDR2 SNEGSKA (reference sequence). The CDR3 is CSARGARPIVREQYF. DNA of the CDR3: TGCAGTGCTAGAGGCGCACGGCCCATAGTCCGCGAGCAGTACTTC.

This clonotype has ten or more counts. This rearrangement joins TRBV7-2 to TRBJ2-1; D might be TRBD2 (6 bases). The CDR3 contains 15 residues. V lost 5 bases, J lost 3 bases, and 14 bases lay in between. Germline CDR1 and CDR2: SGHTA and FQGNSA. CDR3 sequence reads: CASSPGVADYNEQFF. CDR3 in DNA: TGTGCCAGCAGCCCGGGGGTAGCGGACTACAATGAGCAGTTCTTC.

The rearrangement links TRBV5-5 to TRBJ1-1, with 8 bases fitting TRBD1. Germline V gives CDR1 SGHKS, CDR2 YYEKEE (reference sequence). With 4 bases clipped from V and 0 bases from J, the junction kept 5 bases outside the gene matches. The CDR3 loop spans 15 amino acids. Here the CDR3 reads CASSLDRALNTEAFF. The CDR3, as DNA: TGTGCCAGCAGCCTGGACAGGGCCTTGAACACTGAAGCTTTCTTT.

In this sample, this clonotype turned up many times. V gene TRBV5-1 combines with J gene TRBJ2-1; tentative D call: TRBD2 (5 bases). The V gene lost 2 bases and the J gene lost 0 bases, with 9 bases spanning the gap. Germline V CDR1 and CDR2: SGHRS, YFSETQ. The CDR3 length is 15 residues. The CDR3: CASSLARASYNEQFF. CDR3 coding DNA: TGCGCCAGCAGCTTAGCGAGGGCCTCCTACAATGAGCAGTTCTTC. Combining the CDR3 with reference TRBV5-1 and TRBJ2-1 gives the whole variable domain KAGVTQTPRYLIKTRGQQVTLSCSPISGHRSVSWYQQTPGQGLQFLFEYFSETQRNKGNFPGRFSGRQFSNSRSEMNVSTLELGDSALYLCASSLARASYNEQFFGPGTRLTVL.

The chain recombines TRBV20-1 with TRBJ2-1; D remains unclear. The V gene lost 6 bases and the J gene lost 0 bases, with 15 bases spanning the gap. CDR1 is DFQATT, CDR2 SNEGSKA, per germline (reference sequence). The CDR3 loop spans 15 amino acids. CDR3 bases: TGCAGTGCGACGTCTTACTCAATCTCCTACAATGAGCAGTTCTTC. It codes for CSATSYSISYNEQFF.

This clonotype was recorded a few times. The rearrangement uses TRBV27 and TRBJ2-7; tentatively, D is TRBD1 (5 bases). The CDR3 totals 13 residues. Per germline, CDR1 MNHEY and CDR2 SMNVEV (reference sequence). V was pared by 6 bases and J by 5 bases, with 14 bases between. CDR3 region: CASSAWQGNEQYF. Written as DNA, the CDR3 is TGTGCCAGCAGCGCGTGGCAGGGCAACGAGCAGTACTTC.

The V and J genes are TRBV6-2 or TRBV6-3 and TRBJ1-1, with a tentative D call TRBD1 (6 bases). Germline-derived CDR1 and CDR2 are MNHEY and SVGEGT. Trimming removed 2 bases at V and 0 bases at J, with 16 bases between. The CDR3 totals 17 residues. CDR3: CASSYEPNRELNTEAFF. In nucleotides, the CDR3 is TGTGCCAGCAGTTACGAACCAAACAGGGAACTGAACACTGAAGCTTTCTTT.

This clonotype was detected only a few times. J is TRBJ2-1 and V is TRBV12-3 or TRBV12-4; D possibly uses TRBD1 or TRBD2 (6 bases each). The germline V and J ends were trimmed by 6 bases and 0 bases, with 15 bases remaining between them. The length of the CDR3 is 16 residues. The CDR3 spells CASRPLWGASYNEQFF. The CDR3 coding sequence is TGTGCCAGCAGGCCATTGTGGGGGGCCTCCTACAATGAGCAGTTCTTC.

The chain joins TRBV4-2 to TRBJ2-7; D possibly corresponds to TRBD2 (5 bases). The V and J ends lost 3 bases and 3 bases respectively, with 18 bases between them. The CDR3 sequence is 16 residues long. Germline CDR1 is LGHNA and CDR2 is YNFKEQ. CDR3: CASSQWAWEYGYEQYF. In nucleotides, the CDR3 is TGTGCCAGCAGCCAGTGGGCCTGGGAGTACGGCTACGAGCAGTACTTC.

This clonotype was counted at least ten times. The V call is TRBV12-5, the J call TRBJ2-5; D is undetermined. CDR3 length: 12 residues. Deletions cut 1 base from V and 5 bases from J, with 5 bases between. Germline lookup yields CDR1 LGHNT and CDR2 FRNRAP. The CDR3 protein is CASGLGHETQYF. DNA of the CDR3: TGTGCTAGTGGTTTGGGACATGAGACCCAGTACTTC.

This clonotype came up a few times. CDR3 sequence (DNA): TGTGCCAGCAGTTCCCGGGACAGGCCACTGGAGCAGTACTTC. Protein product: CASSSRDRPLEQYF. The V call is TRBV12-3 or TRBV12-4, the J call TRBJ2-5; TRBD1 matches 8 bases. CDR3 length equals 14 residues. V lost 4 bases, J lost 11 bases, and 12 bases stayed unmatched.

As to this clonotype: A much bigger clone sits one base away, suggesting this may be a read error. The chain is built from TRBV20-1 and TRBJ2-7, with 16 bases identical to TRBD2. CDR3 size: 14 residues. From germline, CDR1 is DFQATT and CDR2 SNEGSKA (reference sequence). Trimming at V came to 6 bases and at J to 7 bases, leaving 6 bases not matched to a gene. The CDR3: CSAQGLAGGFEQYF. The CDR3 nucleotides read TGCAGTGCGCAGGGACTAGCGGGAGGGTTTGAGCAGTACTTC.

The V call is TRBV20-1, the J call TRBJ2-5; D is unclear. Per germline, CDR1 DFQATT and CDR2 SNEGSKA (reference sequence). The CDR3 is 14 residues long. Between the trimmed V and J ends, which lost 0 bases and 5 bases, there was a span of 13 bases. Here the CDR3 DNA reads TGCAGTGCTAGAGATTCTGGCTTTGGGGAGACCCAGTACTTC. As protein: CSARDSGFGETQYF.

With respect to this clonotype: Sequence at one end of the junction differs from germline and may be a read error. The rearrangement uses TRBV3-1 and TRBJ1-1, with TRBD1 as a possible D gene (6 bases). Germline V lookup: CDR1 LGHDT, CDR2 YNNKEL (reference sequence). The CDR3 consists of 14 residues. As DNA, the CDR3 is TGTGCCAGCAGCCATGGAGCACAGGGACTTGCAGCTTGCTTT. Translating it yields CASSHGAQGLAACF.

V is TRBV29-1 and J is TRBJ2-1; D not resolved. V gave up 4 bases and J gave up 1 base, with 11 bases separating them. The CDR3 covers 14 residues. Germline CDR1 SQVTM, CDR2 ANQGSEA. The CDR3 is CSVVRPLSYNEQFF. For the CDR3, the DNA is TGCAGCGTTGTTAGACCCCTATCCTACAATGAGCAGTTCTTC.

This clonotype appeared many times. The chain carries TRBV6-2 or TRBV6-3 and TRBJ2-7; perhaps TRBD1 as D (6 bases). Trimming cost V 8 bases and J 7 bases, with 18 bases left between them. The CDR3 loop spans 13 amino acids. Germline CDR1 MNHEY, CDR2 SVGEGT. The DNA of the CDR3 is TGTGCCAGCGGCCTCCGAACAGGGCTAGAGCAGTACTTC. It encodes CASGLRTGLEQYF.

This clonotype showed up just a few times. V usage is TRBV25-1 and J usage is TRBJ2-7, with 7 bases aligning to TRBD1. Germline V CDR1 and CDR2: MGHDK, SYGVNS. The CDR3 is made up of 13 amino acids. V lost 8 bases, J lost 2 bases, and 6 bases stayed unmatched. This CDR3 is CASSRRGPYEQYF. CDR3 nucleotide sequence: TGTGCCAGCTCCCGAAGGGGGCCCTACGAGCAGTACTTC.

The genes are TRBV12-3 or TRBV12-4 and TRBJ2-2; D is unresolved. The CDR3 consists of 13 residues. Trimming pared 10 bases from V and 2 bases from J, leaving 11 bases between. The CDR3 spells CATRTLNTGELFF. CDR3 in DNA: TGTGCCACCCGGACGCTAAACACCGGGGAGCTGTTTTTT.

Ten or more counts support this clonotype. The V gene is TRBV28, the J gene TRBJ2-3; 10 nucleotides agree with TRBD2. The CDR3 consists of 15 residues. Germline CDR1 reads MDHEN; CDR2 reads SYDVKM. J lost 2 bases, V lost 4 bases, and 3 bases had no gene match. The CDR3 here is CASSSGTSVTDTQYF. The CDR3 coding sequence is TGTGCCAGCAGTTCCGGGACTAGCGTCACAGATACGCAGTATTTT.

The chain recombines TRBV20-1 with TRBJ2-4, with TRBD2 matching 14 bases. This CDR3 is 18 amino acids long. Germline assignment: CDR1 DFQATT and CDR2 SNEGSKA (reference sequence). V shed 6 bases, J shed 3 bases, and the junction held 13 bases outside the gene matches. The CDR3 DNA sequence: TGCAGTGCCCTGGGACTAGCGGGAGCGGGGAGGTACAAAAACATTCAGTACTTC. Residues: CSALGLAGAGRYKNIQYF.

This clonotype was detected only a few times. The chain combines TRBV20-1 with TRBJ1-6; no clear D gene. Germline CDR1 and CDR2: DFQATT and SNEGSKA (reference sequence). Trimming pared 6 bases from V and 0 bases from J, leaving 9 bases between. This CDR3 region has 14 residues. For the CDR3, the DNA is TGCAGTGCCACCCTCCGCTCCTATAATTCACCCCTCCACTTT. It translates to CSATLRSYNSPLHF.